The 18 T cell receptor beta chains reported below all come from one sample, sequenced in a study of human T cells and chemical hapten exposure. Indicated time point: patch test 3, about 24 weeks after DPC sensitization. The treatment here: therapeutic diphenylcyclopropenone sensitization with weekly scalp DPC. Researchers extracted total RNA from unfractionated whole blood. TCRdb re-analysed the RACE reads in MiXCR, keeping a single row per CDR3 protein. Counted here are over 30,000 distinct CDR3 sequences, 9.5% occurring once; the ten biggest clones make up 26%. The sequencing used whole blood, collected in connection with sensitization to the hapten diphenylcyclopropenone (DPC). The receptor source for this set is a man over 45 with alopecia areata. Some clones in this sample may be carry-over from other donors' samples.

Details on this clonotype: Germline is not matched at one junction end, which may reflect a read error. The chain links TRBV15 to TRBJ2-7; the D is unclear. The CDR3 runs to 14 residues. Germline lookup yields CDR1 LNHNV and CDR2 YYDKDF (reference sequence). The CDR3 region is CATNRDGGPYEQYF. CDR3 coding DNA: TGTGCCACCAACAGAGATGGTGGTCCCTACGAGCAGTACTTC.

The CDR3 loop reads CASSYQAGNEQFF. CDR3 coding DNA: TGTGCCAGCAGTTACCAAGCGGGGAATGAGCAGTTCTTC. The V call is TRBV6-2 or TRBV6-3, the J call TRBJ2-1, with TRBD2 identical over 7 bases. The CDR3 covers 13 residues. Germline V gene sequence: CDR1 MNHEY, CDR2 SVGEGT. V lost 2 bases, J lost 7 bases, and 2 bases stayed unmatched.

This clonotype showed up just once. The chain's CDR3 is CASRARGRLADKRAQYF. As DNA, the CDR3 is TGTGCCAGCAGAGCTAGGGGTCGACTAGCGGACAAGAGGGCGCAGTATTTT. The V call is TRBV28, the J call TRBJ2-3; 9 bases are a match to TRBD2. Germline V CDR1 and CDR2: MDHEN, SYDVKM. With V trimmed by 6 bases and J by 10 bases, 20 bases remained unmatched. The CDR3 spans 17 residues.

The genes are TRBV7-2 and TRBJ2-3; possible D gene TRBD2, 7 bases. The germline V gene encodes CDR1 SGHTA and CDR2 FQGNSA. The CDR3 length is 15 residues. V lost 0 bases to trimming and J lost 6 bases, with 13 bases between them. As DNA, the CDR3 is TGTGCCAGCAGCTTAGCAGCGGGAAGGGGGGATACGCAGTATTTT. Translating gives CASSLAAGRGDTQYF.

In this sample, this clonotype turned up a few times. The J gene is TRBJ1-1, the V gene TRBV29-1, with D tentatively TRBD1 (5 bases). The V end was cut by 4 bases, the J end by 4 bases, with 13 bases between. The germline V gene encodes CDR1 SQVTM and CDR2 ANQGSEA. CDR3 size: 13 residues. The DNA of the CDR3 is TGCAGCGTTGGGCAGGGCGGGAGCACTGAAGCTTTCTTT. It encodes CSVGQGGSTEAFF.

This clonotype was seen at least ten times. J is TRBJ2-3 and V is TRBV20-1; 11 nucleotides match TRBD2. Trimming removed 2 bases from V and 1 base from J; junction bases left unmatched: 2. Germline V gene data show CDR1 as DFQATT and CDR2 as SNEGSKA (reference sequence). The CDR3 totals 15 residues. The CDR3 DNA reads TGCAGTGCTAGAAAGACTAGCGGGGGCACAGATACGCAGTATTTT. It yields the protein CSARKTSGGTDTQYF.

This clonotype showed up many times. The CDR3 spells CASSLRPLYEQYF. For the CDR3, the DNA is TGTGCCAGCAGTTTACGGCCCTTGTACGAGCAGTACTTC. V is TRBV12-3 or TRBV12-4 and J is TRBJ2-7; D is uncertain. Trimming left V 2 bases short and J 4 bases short, with 9 bases between. The CDR3 runs 13 residues.

The sample holds many counts of this clonotype. This sequence joins TRBV3-1 and TRBJ2-2; D possibly matches TRBD1 or TRBD2 (5 bases each). V lost 5 bases and J lost 7, with 14 bases in between. Looked up from germline, CDR1 is LGHDT and CDR2 is YNNKEL (reference sequence). The CDR3 has 14 residues. CDR3 bases: TGTGCCAGCAGCTGGCGAGGGGACGGCGGGGAGCTGTTTTTT. As protein: CASSWRGDGGELFF.

There are many counts of this clonotype. V is TRBV7-2 and J is TRBJ2-4; 7 bases align to TRBD2. V trimming: 4 bases; J trimming: 0 bases; junction bases outside the gene matches: 18. The CDR3 has 20 amino acids. Germline CDR1 SGHTA, CDR2 FQGNSA. DNA of the CDR3: TGTGCCAGCAGCTCACCCCTGAGCCAGCGGGACCTGCTAGCCAAAAACATTCAGTACTTC. It is translated as CASSSPLSQRDLLAKNIQYF.

This clonotype was recorded at least ten times. The chain recombines TRBV7-2 with TRBJ2-3; D gene unclear. CDR3 length: 14 residues. The ends were cut back, 1 base at V and 2 bases at J, with 7 bases in the middle. Germline V CDR1 and CDR2: SGHTA, FQGNSA. The CDR3 region is CASSLVRTTDTQYF. DNA for the CDR3: TGTGCCAGCAGCTTAGTGAGGACCACAGATACGCAGTATTTT. The whole variable domain, filled in from reference TRBV7-2 and TRBJ2-3, reads GAGVSQSPSNKVTEKGKDVELRCDPISGHTALYWYRQSLGQGLEFLIYFQGNSAPDKSGLPSDRFSAERTGGSVSTLTIQRTQQEDSAVYLCASSLVRTTDTQYFGPGTRLTVL.

This clonotype was counted many times. This chain joins TRBV6-5 and TRBJ1-1, with 10 bases identical to TRBD1. The germline V gene encodes CDR1 MNHEY and CDR2 SVGAGI. After removal of 2 bases from V and 5 bases from J, the junction contained 5 bases not matched to a gene. This CDR3 is built from 15 residues. CDR3 residues: CASSYGRTGGTEAFF. Written as DNA, the CDR3 is TGTGCCAGCAGTTACGGGAGGACAGGGGGGACTGAAGCTTTCTTT.

This clonotype occurred a few times. The chain joins TRBV12-3 or TRBV12-4 to TRBJ2-7; D is possibly TRBD1 (5 bases). Trimming cost V 0 bases and J 4 bases, with 10 bases left between them. This CDR3 is 14 amino acids long. Here the CDR3 reads CASSLAGRGYEQYF. CDR3 sequence (DNA): TGTGCCAGCAGTTTAGCAGGAAGGGGATACGAGCAGTACTTC.

The chain links TRBV7-9 to TRBJ2-2; D call uncertain. Germline V gene sequence: CDR1 SEHNR, CDR2 FQNEAQ (reference sequence). The CDR3 has 15 residues. V was trimmed by 1 base and J by 2 bases, leaving 8 bases between them. CDR3 amino acids: CASSLEALNTGELFF. DNA for the CDR3: TGTGCCAGCAGCTTAGAGGCCTTAAACACCGGGGAGCTGTTTTTT.

This rearrangement joins TRBV2 to TRBJ2-3, with D uncertain. The CDR3 covers 13 residues. The V gene lost 7 bases and the J gene lost 2 bases, with 10 bases spanning the gap. Germline V gives CDR1 SNHLY, CDR2 FYNNEI. The CDR3 DNA sequence: TGTGCCAGCAATGCGGCATACACAGATACGCAGTATTTT. It codes for CASNAAYTDTQYF.

This chain uses TRBV24-1 with TRBJ2-1; 11 bases line up with TRBD2. This CDR3 is built from 17 residues. The V gene's germline CDR1 is KGHDR and CDR2 SFDVKD. With V trimmed by 2 bases and J by 3 bases, 5 bases remained unmatched. The CDR3 here is CATSDSLTSGNYNEQFF. The CDR3 DNA follows: TGTGCCACCAGTGATTCACTGACTAGCGGGAACTACAATGAGCAGTTCTTC.

This clonotype turned up a few times. This chain connects TRBV28 to TRBJ1-2, with a tentative D call TRBD1 (5 bases). CDR1 and CDR2 (germline): MDHEN, SYDVKM. The CDR3 extends over 13 amino acids. Trimming stripped 8 bases from V and 5 bases from J, with 15 bases between. In nucleotides, the CDR3 is TGTGCCAGCGTTGCTGGGACGGCTTATGGCTACACCTTC. As protein: CASVAGTAYGYTF.

V usage is TRBV7-2 and J usage is TRBJ2-7; 8 bases line up with TRBD2. Trimming cost V 1 base and J 9 bases; bases outside gene matches: 11. The length of the CDR3 is 15 residues. CDR1 and CDR2 (germline): SGHTA, FQGNSA. Written as DNA, the CDR3 is TGTGCCAGCAGCTTAGATACTAGCGGACCTTTCGGGCAGTACTTC. Translated: CASSLDTSGPFGQYF.

This clonotype was found many times. The chain is built from TRBV5-4 and TRBJ1-1; D is undetermined. The germline gives CDR1 SGHNT, CDR2 YYREEE (reference sequence). The germline V and J ends were trimmed by 0 bases and 2 bases, with 8 bases remaining between them. The length of the CDR3 is 14 residues. The CDR3 here is CASSLVGSNTEAFF. CDR3 in DNA: TGTGCCAGCAGCTTGGTCGGCAGCAACACTGAAGCTTTCTTT.